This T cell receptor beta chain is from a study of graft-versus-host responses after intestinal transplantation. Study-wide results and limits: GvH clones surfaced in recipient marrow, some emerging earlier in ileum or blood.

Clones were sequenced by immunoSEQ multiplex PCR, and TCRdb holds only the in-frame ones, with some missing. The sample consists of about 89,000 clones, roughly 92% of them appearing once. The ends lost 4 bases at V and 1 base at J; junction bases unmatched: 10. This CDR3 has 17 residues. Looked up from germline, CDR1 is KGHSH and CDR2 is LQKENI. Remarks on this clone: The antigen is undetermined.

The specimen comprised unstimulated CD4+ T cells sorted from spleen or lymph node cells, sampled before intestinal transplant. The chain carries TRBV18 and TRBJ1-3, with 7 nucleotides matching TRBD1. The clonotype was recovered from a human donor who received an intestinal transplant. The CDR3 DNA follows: TGTGCCAGCTCACGAACACAGGGGTATGGATCTGGAAACACCATATATTTT. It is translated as CASSRTQGYGSGNTIYF.